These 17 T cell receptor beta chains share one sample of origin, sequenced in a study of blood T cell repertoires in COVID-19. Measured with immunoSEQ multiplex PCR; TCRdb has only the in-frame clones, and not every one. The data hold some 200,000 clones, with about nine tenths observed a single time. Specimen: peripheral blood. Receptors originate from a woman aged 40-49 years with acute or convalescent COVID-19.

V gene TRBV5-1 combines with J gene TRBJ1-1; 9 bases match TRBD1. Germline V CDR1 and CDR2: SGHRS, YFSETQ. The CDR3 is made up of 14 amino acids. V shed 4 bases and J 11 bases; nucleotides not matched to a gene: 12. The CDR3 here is CASSPPGTGTSAFF. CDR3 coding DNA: TGCGCCAGCAGCCCCCCGGGGACAGGGACGAGCGCTTTCTTT.

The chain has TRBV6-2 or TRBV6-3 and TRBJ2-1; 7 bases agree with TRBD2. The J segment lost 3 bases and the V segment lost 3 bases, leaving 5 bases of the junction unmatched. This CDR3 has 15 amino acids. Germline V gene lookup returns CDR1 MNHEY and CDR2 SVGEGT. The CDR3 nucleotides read TGTGCCAGCAGTTATTTGGGGGGGGGCTACAATGAGCAGTTCTTC. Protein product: CASSYLGGGYNEQFF.

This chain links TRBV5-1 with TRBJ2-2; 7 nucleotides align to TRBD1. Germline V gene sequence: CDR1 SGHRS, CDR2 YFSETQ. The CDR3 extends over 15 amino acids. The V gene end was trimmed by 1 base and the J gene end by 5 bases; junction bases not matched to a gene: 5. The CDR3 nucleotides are TGCGCCAGCAGCTTGAGGGGGCGGTTGACCGGGGAGCTGTTTTTT. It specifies CASSLRGRLTGELFF.

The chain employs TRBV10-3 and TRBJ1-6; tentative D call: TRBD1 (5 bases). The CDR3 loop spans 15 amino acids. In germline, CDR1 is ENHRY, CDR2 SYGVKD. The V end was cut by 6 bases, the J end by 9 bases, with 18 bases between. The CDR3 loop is CAISPGGHLGSPLHF. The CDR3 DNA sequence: TGTGCCATCAGCCCAGGCGGACACCTTGGTTCACCCCTCCACTTT.

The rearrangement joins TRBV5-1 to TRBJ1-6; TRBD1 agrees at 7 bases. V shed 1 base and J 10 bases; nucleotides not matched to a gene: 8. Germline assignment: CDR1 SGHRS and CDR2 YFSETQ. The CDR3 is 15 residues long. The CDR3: CASSLTGEPTSPLHF. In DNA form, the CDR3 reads TGCGCCAGCAGCTTGACAGGGGAACCGACATCACCCCTCCACTTT.

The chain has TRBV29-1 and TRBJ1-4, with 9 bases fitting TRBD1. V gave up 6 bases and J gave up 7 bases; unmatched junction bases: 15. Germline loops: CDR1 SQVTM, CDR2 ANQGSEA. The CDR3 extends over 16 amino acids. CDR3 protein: CSVTNEGDRDREKLFF. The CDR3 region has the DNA TGCAGCGTCACCAATGAGGGGGACAGGGACCGTGAAAAACTGTTTTTT.

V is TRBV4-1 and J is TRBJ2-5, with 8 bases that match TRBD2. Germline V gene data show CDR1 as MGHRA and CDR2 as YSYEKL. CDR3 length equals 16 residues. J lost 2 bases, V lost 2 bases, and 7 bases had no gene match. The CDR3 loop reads CASSQSGTRQQETQYF. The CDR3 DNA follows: TGCGCCAGCAGCCAATCCGGGACTAGACAACAAGAGACCCAGTACTTC.

The CDR3 DNA is TGTGCCAGCAGCGGAAGGGAGTGGGGTCAGATGGGGTCACCCCTCCACTTT. Protein product: CASSGREWGQMGSPLHF. The chain combines TRBV9 with TRBJ1-6; D is unresolved. The germline V gene has CDR1 SGDLS and CDR2 YYNGEE. This CDR3 is built from 17 residues. The germline V and J ends were trimmed by 3 bases and 10 bases, with 23 bases remaining between them.

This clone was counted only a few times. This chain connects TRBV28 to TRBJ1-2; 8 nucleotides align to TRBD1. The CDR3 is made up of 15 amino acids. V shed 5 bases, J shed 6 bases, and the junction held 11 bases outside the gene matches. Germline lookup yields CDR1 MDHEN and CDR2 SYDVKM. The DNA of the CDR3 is TGTGCCAGCAGTCCTCGGACAGGGTTTTACCATGGCTACACCTTC. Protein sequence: CASSPRTGFYHGYTF.

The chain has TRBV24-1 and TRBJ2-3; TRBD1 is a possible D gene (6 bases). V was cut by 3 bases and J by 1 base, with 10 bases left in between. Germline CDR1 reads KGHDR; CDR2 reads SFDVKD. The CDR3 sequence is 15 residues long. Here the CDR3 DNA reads TGTGCCACCAGTGATATAGGGGGTGGCACAGATACGCAGTATTTT. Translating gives CATSDIGGGTDTQYF.

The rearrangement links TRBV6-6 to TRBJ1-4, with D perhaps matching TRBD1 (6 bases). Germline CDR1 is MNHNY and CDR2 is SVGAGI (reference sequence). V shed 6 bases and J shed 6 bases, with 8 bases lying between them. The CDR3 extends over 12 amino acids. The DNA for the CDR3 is TGTGCCAGCAGGCAGGGGCATGAAAAACTGTTTTTT. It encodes CASRQGHEKLFF.

The CDR3 nucleotides read TGTGCCAGCACCCAGACAGGGACAGGCAATCAGCCCCAGCATTTT. It codes for CASTQTGTGNQPQHF. This rearrangement joins TRBV28 to TRBJ1-5; 7 positions agree with TRBD1. V shed 7 bases, J shed 2 bases, and the junction held 8 bases outside the gene matches. The germline gives CDR1 MDHEN, CDR2 SYDVKM. This CDR3 contains 15 residues.

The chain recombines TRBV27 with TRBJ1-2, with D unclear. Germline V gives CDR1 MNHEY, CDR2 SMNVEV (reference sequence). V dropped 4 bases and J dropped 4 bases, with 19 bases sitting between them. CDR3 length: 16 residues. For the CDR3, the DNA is TGTGCCAGCAGTTCCCTCGCCGGGAGATCCTTCTATGGCTACACCTTC. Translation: CASSSLAGRSFYGYTF.

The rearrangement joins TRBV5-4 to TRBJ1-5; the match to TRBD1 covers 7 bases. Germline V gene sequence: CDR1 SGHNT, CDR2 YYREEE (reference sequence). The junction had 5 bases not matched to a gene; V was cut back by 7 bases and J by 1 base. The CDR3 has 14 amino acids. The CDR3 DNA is TGTGCCAGCTCGTCAGGGGGGAGCAATCAGCCCCAGCATTTT. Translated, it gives CASSSGGSNQPQHF.

CDR3 DNA: TGTGCCAGCAGCTCAAGGGACAACTCCTACAATGAGCAGTTCTTC. Translating it yields CASSSRDNSYNEQFF. The chain uses TRBV5-8 and TRBJ2-1, with D maybe TRBD1 (6 bases). V dropped 3 bases and J dropped 0 bases, with 10 bases sitting between them. This CDR3 is 15 amino acids long. Germline CDR1 reads SGHTS; CDR2 reads YDEGEE.

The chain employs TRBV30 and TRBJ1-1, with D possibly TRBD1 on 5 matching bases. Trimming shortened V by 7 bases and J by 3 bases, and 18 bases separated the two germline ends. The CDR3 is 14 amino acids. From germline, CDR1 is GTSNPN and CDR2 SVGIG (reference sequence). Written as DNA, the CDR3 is TGTGCCTTGACCAGCGGGGCGGTGGACACTGAAGCTTTCTTT. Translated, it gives CALTSGAVDTEAFF.

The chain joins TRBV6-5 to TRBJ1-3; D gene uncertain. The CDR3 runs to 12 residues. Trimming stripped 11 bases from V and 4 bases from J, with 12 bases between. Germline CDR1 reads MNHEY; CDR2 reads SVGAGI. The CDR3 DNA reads TGTGCCTCGGGAGGGCCGGGAAACACCATATATTTT. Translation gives CASGGPGNTIYF.